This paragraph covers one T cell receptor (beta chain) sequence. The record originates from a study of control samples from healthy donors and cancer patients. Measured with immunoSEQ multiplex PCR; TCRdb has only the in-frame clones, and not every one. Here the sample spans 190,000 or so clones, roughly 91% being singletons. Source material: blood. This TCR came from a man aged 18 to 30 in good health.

CDR3: CASSSVSYEQYF. For the CDR3, the DNA is TGTGCCAGCAGTTCGGTATCCTACGAGCAGTACTTC. The chain employs TRBV28 and TRBJ2-7; D is unclear. V was shortened by 4 bases and J by 1 base, with 5 bases between the two germline ends. The V gene's germline CDR1 is MDHEN and CDR2 SYDVKM. This CDR3 has 12 amino acids. Supplemented by reference TRBV28 and TRBJ2-7, the full variable domain reads DVKVTQSSRYLVKRTGEKVFLECVQDMDHENMFWYRQDPGLGLRLIYFSYDVKMKEKGDIPEGYSVSREKKERFSLILESASTNQTSMYLCASSSVSYEQYFGPGTRLTVT.